These 20 T cell receptor beta chains came from one sample sequenced in a study of blood T cells in healthy people across ages. For the second PCR, which ran for roughly 6 to 11 cycles, a sample-barcoded 5' primer and a J-beta primer mix were used. MiXCR, applied by TCRdb to the 5' RACE reads, yields one record per CDR3 protein. The sample contains around 1,000,000 distinct CDR3 sequences, around two fifths of which appear only once. Material: blood. The receptors were sampled from a man between 18 and 29 years old in good health.

This chain links TRBV29-1 with TRBJ1-1; no reliable D call. The CDR3 sequence is 10 residues long. Trimming left V 1 base short and J 6 bases short, with 3 bases between. Germline lookup yields CDR1 SQVTM and CDR2 ANQGSEA. The CDR3 region has the DNA TGCAGCGTTGAAGGGTCTGAAGCTTTCTTT. Encoded protein: CSVEGSEAFF.

The chain couples TRBV7-2 to TRBJ2-3, with a tentative D call TRBD2 (6 bases). Germline CDR1 SGHTA, CDR2 FQGNSA. Trimming shortened V by 2 bases and J by 7 bases, and 19 bases separated the two germline ends. The CDR3 spans 16 residues. CDR3 nucleotide sequence: TGTGCCAGCAGCTTATTAGCGGAAAGTTCATTCCATACGCAGTATTTT. This encodes CASSLLAESSFHTQYF.

This clonotype turned up a few times. The chain is built from TRBV27 and TRBJ2-7; 7 bases are shared with TRBD2. Germline loops: CDR1 MNHEY, CDR2 SMNVEV (reference sequence). V was pared by 5 bases and J by 4 bases, with 11 bases of the junction left unmatched. CDR3 size: 15 residues. The CDR3 protein is CASSMKPSGIYEQYF. The CDR3 nucleotides are TGTGCCAGCAGTATGAAGCCTAGCGGTATATACGAGCAGTACTTC.

This clonotype was seen more than once but under ten times. The V call is TRBV27, the J call TRBJ2-1; 8 bases align to TRBD2. Losses at the gene ends were 5 bases for V and 4 bases for J; bases not matched to a gene: 7. Germline V gene lookup returns CDR1 MNHEY and CDR2 SMNVEV (reference sequence). This CDR3 is 15 amino acids long. The CDR3 sequence: CASSLGRARYNEQFF. Written as DNA, the CDR3 is TGTGCCAGCAGTCTCGGGAGGGCACGTTACAATGAGCAGTTCTTC.

This clonotype was recorded a few times. The CDR3 DNA is TGCAGTGCTCTCGCGGGGGCACAAGAGACCCAGTACTTC. This sequence encodes CSALAGAQETQYF. The V call is TRBV20-1, the J call TRBJ2-5; D perhaps matches TRBD2 (7 bases). Germline V gives CDR1 DFQATT, CDR2 SNEGSKA (reference sequence). This CDR3 region has 13 residues. V dropped 5 bases and J dropped 2 bases, with 12 bases sitting between them.

Only a few counts were recorded for this clonotype. V is TRBV4-2 and J is TRBJ2-3; 8 bases line up with TRBD2. Germline V gives CDR1 LGHNA, CDR2 YNFKEQ. V shed 0 bases, J shed 2 bases, and the junction held 19 bases outside the gene matches. The CDR3 is 21 amino acids. CDR3 in amino acids: CASSQDSGTSSRSPITDTQYF. DNA of the CDR3: TGTGCCAGCAGCCAAGATTCCGGGACTAGTTCTCGATCCCCTATCACAGATACGCAGTATTTT.

This clonotype was picked up a small number of times. This chain connects TRBV20-1 to TRBJ1-5, with D possibly matching TRBD1 (5 bases). The V gene's germline CDR1 is DFQATT and CDR2 SNEGSKA (reference sequence). The length of the CDR3 is 16 residues. Deletions cut 0 bases from V and 3 bases from J, with 15 bases between. The CDR3 region is CSARDFRLGTNQPQHF. Written as DNA, the CDR3 is TGCAGTGCTAGAGATTTCAGGCTTGGGACCAATCAGCCCCAGCATTTT.

A note on this clonotype: This may stem from a read error, because a much larger clone lies one nucleotide away. This sequence joins TRBV24-1 and TRBJ2-1; 7 nucleotides match TRBD1. This CDR3 is built from 13 residues. V was clipped by 5 bases and J by 10 bases; unmatched bases: 7. Germline V gene sequence: CDR1 KGHDR, CDR2 SFDVKD. The CDR3 DNA reads TGTGCCACCAGTGGGACAGGTAGCAAGGAGCAGTTCTTC. This encodes CATSGTGSKEQFF.

The chain links TRBV28 to TRBJ2-7; a weak D match, TRBD2 (5 bases). The length of the CDR3 is 13 residues. Germline V gene lookup returns CDR1 MDHEN and CDR2 SYDVKM. V gave up 10 bases and J gave up 2 bases, with 15 bases separating them. The DNA for the CDR3 is TGTGCCACCGTGGTTCGGGGTACCTACGAGCAGTACTTC. Amino acid sequence: CATVVRGTYEQYF.

The CDR3: CSASAGLANTGELFF. The CDR3 DNA is TGCAGTGCTAGCGCGGGACTAGCGAACACCGGGGAGCTGTTTTTT. The chain is built from TRBV20-1 and TRBJ2-2; 8 bases fit TRBD2. From germline, CDR1 is DFQATT and CDR2 SNEGSKA (reference sequence). With V trimmed by 3 bases and J by 0 bases, 3 bases remained unmatched. This CDR3 is 15 amino acids long.

This clonotype appeared a few times. V gene TRBV5-1 combines with J gene TRBJ2-1; 10 bases map to TRBD1. In germline, CDR1 is SGHRS, CDR2 YFSETQ. This CDR3 comprises 16 residues. V lost 1 base, J lost 7 bases, and 8 bases stayed unmatched. The CDR3 loop is CASSLIRDRGVNEQFF. CDR3 coding DNA: TGCGCCAGCAGCTTGATTCGGGACAGGGGTGTGAATGAGCAGTTCTTC.

The chain carries TRBV4-3 and TRBJ1-2; D is ambiguous. Deletions cut 0 bases from V and 7 bases from J, with 15 bases between. The V gene's germline CDR1 is LGHNA and CDR2 YSLEER. The CDR3 extends over 15 amino acids. The chain's CDR3 is CASSQDQLRRGGYTF. The CDR3 DNA reads TGCGCCAGCAGCCAAGATCAGCTGAGGCGGGGTGGCTACACCTTC.

There are a few counts of this clonotype. The chain couples TRBV4-3 to TRBJ2-7, with TRBD1 identical over 8 bases. V dropped 4 bases and J dropped 7; count of bases not matched to a gene: 12. Germline V gives CDR1 LGHNA, CDR2 YSLEER. CDR3 size: 15 residues. CDR3 sequence reads: CASSRTGQGINEQYF. In DNA, the CDR3 is TGCGCCAGCAGCCGAACCGGACAGGGCATCAATGAGCAGTACTTC.

V is TRBV4-3 and J is TRBJ2-1, with D hard to call. The CDR3 covers 17 residues. Trimming took off 1 base at V and 1 base at J, with 14 bases between the two ends. Germline CDR1 reads LGHNA; CDR2 reads YSLEER. The CDR3 is CASSQGPRMLSYNEQFF. Written as DNA, the CDR3 is TGCGCCAGCAGCCAAGGGCCCCGAATGTTATCCTACAATGAGCAGTTCTTC.

Worth noting for this clonotype: Relative to the germline gene, one junction end is altered; a read error may explain this. In DNA, the CDR3 is TGTGCCAGCAGTGAGACGGGAGCTAATGGAAAACTGTTTTTT. Translated, it gives CASSETGANGKLFF. J is TRBJ1-4 and V is TRBV25-1; no clear D. From germline, CDR1 is MGHDK and CDR2 SYGVNS. The CDR3 runs to 14 residues.

This clonotype was seen a handful of times. This sequence joins TRBV20-1 and TRBJ1-4, with 7 bases aligning to TRBD1. Trimming at V came to 6 bases and at J to 4 bases, leaving 8 bases not matched to a gene. The V gene's germline CDR1 is DFQATT and CDR2 SNEGSKA (reference sequence). The CDR3 covers 14 residues. The CDR3 region is CSAAPGTVNEKLFF. The CDR3 DNA reads TGCAGTGCGGCCCCCGGGACAGTTAATGAAAAACTGTTTTTT.

The chain joins TRBV6-1 to TRBJ1-2; the D is unclear. The V end was cut by 11 bases, the J end by 1 base, with 14 bases between. Germline V gene data show CDR1 as MNHNS and CDR2 as SASEGT. This CDR3 region has 13 residues. The CDR3 region is CADSKGFNYGYTF. CDR3 sequence (DNA): TGTGCCGATAGCAAGGGATTTAACTATGGCTACACCTTC.

The chain uses TRBV4-3 and TRBJ1-2, with D unresolved. Per germline, CDR1 LGHNA and CDR2 YSLEER. This CDR3 comprises 19 residues. The ends were cut back, 0 bases at V and 2 bases at J, with 22 bases in the middle. Here the CDR3 DNA reads TGCGCCAGCAGCCAAGAGTTCGTCGTCGGACGAAATCGAAACTATGGCTACACCTTC. As protein: CASSQEFVVGRNRNYGYTF.

This clonotype has only a few counts. The chain employs TRBV12-3 or TRBV12-4 and TRBJ1-5; 8 positions agree with TRBD1. Unmatched junction bases numbered 3, after V lost 2 bases and J lost 6 bases. This CDR3 has 14 amino acids. The CDR3 here is CASSLQGAVQPQHF. The CDR3 bases are TGTGCCAGCAGTTTACAGGGGGCGGTTCAGCCCCAGCATTTT.

V and J are TRBV28 and TRBJ2-5; no clear D gene. Germline V lookup: CDR1 MDHEN, CDR2 SYDVKM. V lost 6 bases, J lost 1 base, and 12 bases lay in between. The CDR3 is made up of 14 amino acids. The CDR3 DNA sequence: TGTGCCAGCAGCCCCCAGATAATCCAAGAGACCCAGTACTTC. Translated: CASSPQIIQETQYF.